This T cell receptor (beta chain) was identified in a study of shared clonotypes between healthy human individuals (dated by TCRdb to about 2020). With regard to the full study: A few men and two women, aged 18 to 49 years, made up the cohort. The study deeply sequenced blood TCR repertoires of about five healthy adults to estimate repertoire size and the extent of clonotype sharing between individuals. Between about 0.94 and 8.9 billion PBMCs per donor were obtained by leukapheresis. Different laboratories and diverse techniques were used to prepare libraries and sequence TCR repertoires, to increase sequencing depth and limit assay-specific biases. For each donor, CD4 naive and CD4 memory were each run on three plates, CD8 naive on two plates, and CD8 memory on one plate.

As for this clone: What antigen it recognizes has not been identified. It has no much larger one-base neighbor in the sample; base qualities were not kept.

Using the deep immunoSEQ assay, TCR CDR3 regions were amplified from genomic DNA by multiplex PCR. For each cell subset, the extracted genomic DNA was distributed evenly across all wells of several immunoSEQ 96-well plates, and each plate served as one replicate. For sorted subsets, around 200 ng genomic DNA, equal to tens of thousands of T cell genomes, was loaded into each replicate PCR. Purified libraries were measured with a Qubit 3.0 fluorometer, size-checked on a Bioanalyzer 2100, and measured again with the KAPA Library Quantification kit. Every immunoSEQ 96-well plate was sequenced on a dedicated single-read 150-cycle Illumina NextSeq 550 flow cell. In the authors' own workflow: Because only junctional sequences without quality scores were contained in the immunoSEQ output, filtering matching that applied to full-length reads could not be performed. To assign V/J genes and CDR3, sequences were annotated using PyIR, a Python wrapper for IgBLAST v1.9, with IMGT germline references. Reads were filtered out if the reads had weak V/J assignments (E-value above 1e-6), no CDR3, stop codons, out-of-frame junctions, or ambiguous translated residues. V3J clonotypes were defined as sequences sharing an identical inferred V gene, J gene, and CDR3 amino acid sequence. To compute the percentage overlap between repertoires, the number of shared unique clonotypes was divided by the size of the smaller repertoire. Repertoire richness was assessed with RTK rarefaction, the Chao1 estimator, and Recon v2.1 estimates of unobserved clonotypes. Generation probabilities were computed with OLGA for all TCRbeta clonotypes obtained by the gDNA method from four donors. In TCRdb, the immuneACCESS table is reduced to in-frame sequences with V and J assigned. These tables do not hold every clone; where another copy was compared, an unresolved V gene accounts for under half, and the others remain unexplained. That table furnishes V, J and clone size, whereas the DNA furnished D and trimming. For this sample the table gives roughly 770,000 clones, of which about 97% were detected only once. Together, the top ten hold around 0.25% of the sample.

Overall study outcomes, separate from this receptor: Sampling was restricted to blood, and TCR repertoires in tissue are likely to differ from TCR repertoires in blood. The small number of donors limited the genetic and exposure-history diversity represented. Pairwise subsampling indicated that sequencing depth was expected to affect the degree of clonotype sharing among donors. About 5% of naive CD4, approximately 3.7% of naive CD8, approximately 2.2% of memory CD4, and more than 0.35% of memory CD8 clonotypes were shared across a few donors. Compared with non-shared clonotypes, clonotypes shared by all four sorted-subset donors had higher generation probabilities. Rarefaction of sorted-subset datasets indicated incomplete sequencing despite the large sequencing depth. Larger estimated clonotype richness was generally found for naive subsets than for memory subsets.

As encoded in the germline V gene (reference sequence), CDR1 is SEHNR while CDR2 is FQNEAQ. From V the trimming removes 6 bases and from J it removes 2 bases, while the gene matches leave 12 bases of the junction unaccounted for. The CDR3 starts with the cysteine, ends with the phenylalanine, and has 18 residues. Only the CDR3 portion is preserved as DNA: 54 bases, with reading frame beginning at the first base. For the CD8 naive samples, CD45RO-negative cells were positively selected for CCR7, yielding a CD45RA+CCR7+ population from which TemRA cells were excluded. The donors were healthy, HIV-negative adults who had no recently reported acute infections or vaccinations. Every donor was a Caucasian adult living in Nashville, Tennessee, USA. Blood was collected by leukapheresis, and PBMCs were isolated by Ficoll-Histopaque density gradient centrifugation and then cryopreserved in liquid nitrogen vapor phase. Analytical flow cytometry was used to check the purity and quantity of every magnetically sorted T cell population. Genomic DNA was isolated from each sorted fraction and quantified by UV absorbance on a Nanodrop 2000c.

The clonotype comes from a man younger than 40 in good health. The receptor chain draws on TRBV7-9 and TRBJ2-6, with 8 bases aligning to TRBD1. Sequenced input: naive CD8+ T cells sorted from blood. The cell subset or site tag for this specimen amounts to: CD45RA+CCR7+. The nucleotide sequence reads as follows: TGTGCCAGCAGTTCCACCGGGTCAGGGGGCGCTGGGGCCAACGTCCTGACTTTC. Its coded protein is CASSSTGSGGAGANVLTF.